The clone carrying this T cell receptor beta chain was observed a single time. Its antigen is not known. This sample is part of a study of cytomegalovirus exposure and HLA in healthy donors. Study-level background: Most donors, 70% to 85% of more than 300 genotyped, fell in the Caucasian-associated ancestry cluster.

PCR used 60 Vbeta primers and 13 Jbeta primers. The assay was immunoSEQ multiplex PCR, and TCRdb's table has in-frame clones only and misses some. The data contain about 150,000 clones, roughly 80% of them singletons. The study's findings and limits: Researchers reported in a later analysis that a missense DCLRE1C variant was tied to TCR beta V- and J-gene trimming. In a later analysis, productive TCRs from donors in an Asian-associated ancestry cluster reportedly carried fewer N-insertions than the cohort mean. Accurate HLA-A and HLA-B prediction from TCR beta sequences was reported for most subjects.

This clonotype was sampled from a man aged 25-45 years in good health and CMV-seropositive. The sample taken for sequencing was PBMCs.

The CDR3 reads CASSSQGLNTEAFF. In DNA, the CDR3 is TGCGCCAGCAGCTCACAGGGGTTGAACACTGAAGCTTTCTTT. The chain has TRBV5-1 and TRBJ1-1, with 7 bases that match TRBD1. Germline V lookup: CDR1 SGHRS, CDR2 YFSETQ. V was pared by 3 bases and J by 0 bases, with 2 bases of the junction left unmatched. This CDR3 is built from 14 residues.